This T cell receptor (beta chain) was recovered during a study of PD-L1 blockade in urothelial cancer. In the study overall: The number of prior chemotherapy regimens per patient was 0 to 3.

Libraries were prepared by immunoSEQ multiplex PCR; TCRdb keeps only in-frame clonotypes and omits some of them. The sample contains approximately 110,000 clones, around 85% of which appear only once. Each patient contributed between 1 and 8 total time points of blood mononuclear cells, pretreatment and during treatment. The V gene lost 0 bases and the J gene lost 6 bases, with 11 bases spanning the gap. Germline V gives CDR1 SGHAT, CDR2 FQNNGV. There are 14 residues in the CDR3. This specimen was PBMCs, taken around atezolizumab (anti-PD-L1) treatment. The chain joins TRBV11-2 to TRBJ1-1; D is perhaps TRBD1 (5 bases). This receptor was taken from a man aged 45 to 65 with urothelial cancer. The CDR3 protein is CASSLDQGVAEAFF. The DNA of the CDR3 is TGTGCCAGCAGCTTAGATCAGGGTGTGGCTGAAGCTTTCTTT.